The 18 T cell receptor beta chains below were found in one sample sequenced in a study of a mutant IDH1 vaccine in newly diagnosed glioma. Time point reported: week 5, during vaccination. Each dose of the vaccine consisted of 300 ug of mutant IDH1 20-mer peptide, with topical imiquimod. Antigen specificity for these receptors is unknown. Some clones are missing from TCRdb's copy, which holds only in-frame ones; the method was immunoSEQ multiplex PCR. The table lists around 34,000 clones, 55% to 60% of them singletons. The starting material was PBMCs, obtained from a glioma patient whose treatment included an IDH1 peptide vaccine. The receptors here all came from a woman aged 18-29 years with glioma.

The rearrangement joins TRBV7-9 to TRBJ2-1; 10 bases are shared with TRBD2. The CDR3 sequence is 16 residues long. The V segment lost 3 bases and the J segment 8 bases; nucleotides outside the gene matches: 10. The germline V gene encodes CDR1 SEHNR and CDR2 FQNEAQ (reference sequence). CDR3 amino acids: CASSFSPSGSPYEQFF. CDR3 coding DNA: TGTGCCAGCAGCTTCTCCCCTAGCGGGAGTCCATATGAGCAGTTCTTC.

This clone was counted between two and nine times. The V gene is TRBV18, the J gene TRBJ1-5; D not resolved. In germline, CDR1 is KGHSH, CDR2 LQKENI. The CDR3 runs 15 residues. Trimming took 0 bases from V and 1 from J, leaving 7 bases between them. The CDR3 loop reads CASSPPQTSNQPQHF. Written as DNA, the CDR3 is TGTGCCAGCTCACCACCCCAAACCAGCAATCAGCCCCAGCATTTT.

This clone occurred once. The CDR3 DNA follows: TGTGCCAGCAAAAGCGTGGGGGAGACCCAGTACTTC. Protein sequence: CASKSVGETQYF. The chain couples TRBV2 to TRBJ2-5; D remains unclear. CDR1 and CDR2 from the germline V gene are SNHLY and FYNNEI. Trimming took 7 bases from V and 5 from J, leaving 11 bases between them. This CDR3 is 12 amino acids long.

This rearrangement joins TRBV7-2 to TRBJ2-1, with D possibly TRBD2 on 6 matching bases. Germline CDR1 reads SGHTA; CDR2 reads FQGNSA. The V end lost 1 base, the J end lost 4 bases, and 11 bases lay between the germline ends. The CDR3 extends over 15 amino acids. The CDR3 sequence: CASSLGTTTYNEQFF. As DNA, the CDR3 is TGTGCCAGCAGCTTAGGGACTACCACTTACAATGAGCAGTTCTTC.

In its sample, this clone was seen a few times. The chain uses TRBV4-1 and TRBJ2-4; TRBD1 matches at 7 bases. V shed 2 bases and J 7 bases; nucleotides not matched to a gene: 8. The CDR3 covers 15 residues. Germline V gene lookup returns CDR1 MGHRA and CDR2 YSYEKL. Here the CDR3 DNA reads TGCGCCAGCAGCCAAACAACAGGGGAAGAGAACATTCAGTACTTC. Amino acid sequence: CASSQTTGEENIQYF.

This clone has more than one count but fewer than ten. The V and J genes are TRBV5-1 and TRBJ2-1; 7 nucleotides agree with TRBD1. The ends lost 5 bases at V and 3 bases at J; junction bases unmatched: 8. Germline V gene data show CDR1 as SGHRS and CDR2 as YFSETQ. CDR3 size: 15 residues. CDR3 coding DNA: TGCGCCAGCAGTCCCACAGGGGAAGGCTACAATGAGCAGTTCTTC. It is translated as CASSPTGEGYNEQFF.

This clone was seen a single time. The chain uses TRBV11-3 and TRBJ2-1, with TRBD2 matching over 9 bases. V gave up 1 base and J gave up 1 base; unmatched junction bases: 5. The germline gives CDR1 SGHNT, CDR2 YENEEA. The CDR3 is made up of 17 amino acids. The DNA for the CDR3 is TGTGCCAGCAGCTTAGGGGTAGCGGGAGAATCCTACAATGAGCAGTTCTTC. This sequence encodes CASSLGVAGESYNEQFF.

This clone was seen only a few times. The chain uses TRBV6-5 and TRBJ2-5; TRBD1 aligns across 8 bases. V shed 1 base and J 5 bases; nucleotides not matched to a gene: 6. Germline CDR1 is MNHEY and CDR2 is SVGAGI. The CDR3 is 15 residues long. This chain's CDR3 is CASSYFQGAGETQYF. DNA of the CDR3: TGTGCCAGCAGTTACTTCCAGGGGGCAGGGGAGACCCAGTACTTC.

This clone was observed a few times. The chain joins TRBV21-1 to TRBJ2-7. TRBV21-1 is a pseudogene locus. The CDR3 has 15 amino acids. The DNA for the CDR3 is TGTGCCAGCAGCATCCCTAGGACCGGCTCCTACGAGCAGTACTTC. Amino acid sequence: CASSIPRTGSYEQYF.

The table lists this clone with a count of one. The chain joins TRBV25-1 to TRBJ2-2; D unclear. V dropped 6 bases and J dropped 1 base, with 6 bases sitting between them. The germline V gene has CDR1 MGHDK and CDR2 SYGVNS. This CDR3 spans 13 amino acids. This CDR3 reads CASRSLNTGELFF. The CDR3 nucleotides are TGTGCCAGCAGAAGCCTGAACACCGGGGAGCTGTTTTTT.

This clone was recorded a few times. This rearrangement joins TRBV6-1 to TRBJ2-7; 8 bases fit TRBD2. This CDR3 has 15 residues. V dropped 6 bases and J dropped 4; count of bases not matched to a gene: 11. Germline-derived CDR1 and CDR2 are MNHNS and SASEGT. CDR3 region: CASRDTGLGWYEQYF. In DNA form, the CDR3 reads TGTGCCAGCAGGGATACGGGACTAGGTTGGTACGAGCAGTACTTC.

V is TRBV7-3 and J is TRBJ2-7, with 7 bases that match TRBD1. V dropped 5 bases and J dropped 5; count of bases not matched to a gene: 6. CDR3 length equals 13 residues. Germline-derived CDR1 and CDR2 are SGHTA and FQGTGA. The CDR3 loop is CASSIHRGNEQYF. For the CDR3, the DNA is TGTGCCAGCAGCATTCACAGGGGAAACGAGCAGTACTTC.

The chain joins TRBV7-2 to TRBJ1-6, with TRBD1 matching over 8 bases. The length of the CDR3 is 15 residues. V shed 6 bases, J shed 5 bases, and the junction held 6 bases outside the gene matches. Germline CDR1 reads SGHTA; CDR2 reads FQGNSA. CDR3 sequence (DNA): TGTGCCAGCAGTTCTATGGGACAGGATAATTCACCCCTCCACTTT. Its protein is CASSSMGQDNSPLHF.

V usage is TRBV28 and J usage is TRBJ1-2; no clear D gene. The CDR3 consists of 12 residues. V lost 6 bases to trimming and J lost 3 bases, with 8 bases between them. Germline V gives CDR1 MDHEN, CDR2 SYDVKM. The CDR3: CASRTGDYGYTF. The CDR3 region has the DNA TGTGCCAGCAGAACCGGAGACTATGGCTACACCTTC.

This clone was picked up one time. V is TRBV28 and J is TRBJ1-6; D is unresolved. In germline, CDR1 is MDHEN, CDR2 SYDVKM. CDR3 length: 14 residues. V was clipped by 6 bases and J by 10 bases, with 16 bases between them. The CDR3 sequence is CASRSTKPDSPLHF. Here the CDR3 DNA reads TGTGCCAGCAGATCTACCAAACCGGACTCACCCCTCCACTTT.

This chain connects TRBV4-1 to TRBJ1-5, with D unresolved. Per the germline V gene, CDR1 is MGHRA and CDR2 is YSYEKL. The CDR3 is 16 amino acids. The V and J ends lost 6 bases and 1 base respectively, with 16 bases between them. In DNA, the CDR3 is TGCGCCAGCAGTGGGATACAATCTATAAGCAATCAGCCCCAGCATTTT. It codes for CASSGIQSISNQPQHF.

CDR3 DNA: TGTGCCAGCAGCGGACAGGGGTGGTGGTGGGTAGCTTTCTTT. Encoded protein: CASSGQGWWWVAFF. The chain recombines TRBV11-1 with TRBJ1-1; TRBD1 matches 9 bases. The V gene end was trimmed by 5 bases and the J gene end by 10 bases; junction bases not matched to a gene: 11. The CDR3 contains 14 residues. The germline V gene encodes CDR1 SGHAT and CDR2 FQDESV (reference sequence).

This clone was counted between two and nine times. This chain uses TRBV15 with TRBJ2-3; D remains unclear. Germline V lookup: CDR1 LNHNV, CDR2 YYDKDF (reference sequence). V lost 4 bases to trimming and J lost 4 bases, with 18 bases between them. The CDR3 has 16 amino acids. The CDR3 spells CATSTRPPVNSDTQYF. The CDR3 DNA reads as TGTGCCACCAGCACCCGGCCGCCCGTGAATTCAGATACGCAGTATTTT.